The rows below give T cell receptor beta chains drawn from one sample of a study of CD8+CD57+ T cells in acquired aplastic anemia. TCRdb itself ran the reads through MiXCR, one entry per CDR3 protein. The table has more than 40,000 distinct CDR3 sequences, about 78% seen once. The source material was sorted CD4+, CD8+, or CD8+CD57+ T cells (not recorded which) from PBMCs. All receptors come from a human donor in good health, serving as a control. The CDR3 runs from the conserved cysteine through the conserved F or W.

TRBJ1-6	TRBV4-1	CASSQLLLGSPNSPLHF
TRBJ2-5	TRBV20-1	CSARGSRDPTQYF
TRBJ1-2	TRBV24-1	CATSSRFQDNNYGYTF
TRBJ2-7	TRBV2	CASSDRTYEQYF
TRBJ1-6	TRBV2	CASSDTGSYNSPLHF
TRBJ1-5	TRBV20-1	CSARDQDPHQPQHF
TRBJ1-2	TRBV2	CASSPRQTNYGYTF
TRBJ2-1	TRBV5-8	CASSFGLVGDEQFF
TRBJ2-1	TRBV25-1	CASSEALAGYNEQFF
TRBJ2-2	TRBV20-1	CSAKSGTANTGELFF
TRBJ2-1	TRBV6-1	CASSRLGDPYNEQFF
TRBJ2-1	TRBV25-1	CASSWGQYNEQFF
TRBJ2-7	TRBV20-1	CSARGTSSYEQYF
TRBJ2-5	TRBV29-1	CSAVRQGEYGQETQYF
TRBJ2-3	TRBV19	CASTMGDTQYF
TRBJ2-3	TRBV20-1	CSARPLGRNTDTQYF
TRBJ2-7	TRBV12-5	CASGWGNSEQYF
TRBJ2-1	TRBV2	CASSGGGYNEQFF
TRBJ2-7	TRBV5-1	CASSTGTGPYEQYF
TRBJ1-5	TRBV10-3	CAISAGTAIGNQPQHF
TRBJ2-7	TRBV11-1	CASSPIGQGGSEQYF
TRBJ2-7	TRBV29-1	CSVANEGYEQYF
TRBJ2-5	TRBV7-9	CASFSTGETQYF
TRBJ2-3	TRBV19	CASSKLAGGTDTQYF
TRBJ1-3	TRBV19	CASTHSAGNTIYF
TRBJ1-1	TRBV29-1	CSVEDLDRGQVTEAFF
TRBJ1-6	TRBV10-3	CAISGGTAQYSPLHF
TRBJ2-1	TRBV19	CASSGGGAAYNEQFF
TRBJ1-1	TRBV4-3	CASSQDGRAEAFF
TRBJ1-2	TRBV6-1	CASSEAARFLYGYTF
TRBJ1-2	TRBV5-8	CASSNEQSVPYGYTF
TRBJ1-5	TRBV7-2	CASSFRYRQPQHF
TRBJ1-2	TRBV24-1	CATSGRGLNYGYTF
TRBJ2-5	TRBV7-6	CASSNGAAGTAETQYF
TRBJ1-2	TRBV19	CASTAVGGGYTF
TRBJ1-6	TRBV27	CASRDTVPGGNSPLHF
TRBJ1-2	TRBV7-3	CASSVAQGSYTF
TRBJ1-2	TRBV29-1	CSVERQDGLGGYTF
TRBJ1-1	TRBV19	CASSKSENLNTEAFF
TRBJ2-7	TRBV25-1	CASSDPGQGEREQYF
TRBJ1-2	TRBV25-1	CASSEFSGNYGYTF
TRBJ1-6	TRBV2	CASSVDSSATPLHF
TRBJ1-2	TRBV7-2	CASSREANGYTF
TRBJ1-5	TRBV7-6	CASREGAAQPQHF
TRBJ1-1	TRBV19	CASSMNTEAFF
TRBJ2-3	TRBV11-1	CASSLFGGRLGEDTQYF
TRBJ2-7	TRBV25-1	CASSARGGYEQYF
TRBJ2-7	TRBV2	CASRAGLAGGREQYF
TRBJ2-7	TRBV12-3/TRBV12-4	CASSSTGAYEQYF